The 10 T cell receptor beta chains below come from one sample, sequenced in a study of control samples from healthy donors and cancer patients. Produced via immunoSEQ multiplex PCR; TCRdb's table is partial and in-frame only. The sample records some 150,000 clones, about 90% being singletons. Material for sequencing was blood. These TCRs come from a young man in good health.

The chain has TRBV11-2 and TRBJ2-3, with D possibly called TRBD1 or TRBD2 (5 bases each). Between the trimmed V and J ends, which lost 4 bases and 3 bases, there was a span of 14 bases. The CDR3 totals 15 residues. The germline gives CDR1 SGHAT, CDR2 FQNNGV. The DNA for the CDR3 is TGTGCCAGCAGCTCCGGGACCCTTATGACAGATACGCAGTATTTT. Protein: CASSSGTLMTDTQYF.

The gene calls are TRBV4-1 and TRBJ1-3; D possibly corresponds to TRBD1 (6 bases). Trimming cost V 0 bases and J 4 bases, with 10 bases left between them. This CDR3 is built from 15 residues. Germline loops: CDR1 MGHRA, CDR2 YSYEKL. In nucleotides, the CDR3 is TGCGCCAGCAGCCAAGATGGGGGGGCAGGAAACACCATATATTTT. Protein product: CASSQDGGAGNTIYF.

The chain recombines TRBV19 with TRBJ1-5; 10 nucleotides agree with TRBD1. The J segment lost 3 bases and the V segment lost 5 bases, leaving 13 bases of the junction unmatched. Germline-derived CDR1 and CDR2 are LNHDA and SQIVND (reference sequence). This CDR3 has 18 amino acids. The CDR3 nucleotides read TGTGCCAGTAGTTCCGGGACAGGGGTTTTCCCATTCAATCAGCCCCAGCATTTT. It specifies CASSSGTGVFPFNQPQHF.

The chain has TRBV4-1 and TRBJ2-5; D is unclear. CDR3 length equals 13 residues. Trimming shortened V by 4 bases and J by 1 base, and 7 bases separated the two germline ends. CDR1 and CDR2 (germline): MGHRA, YSYEKL. The CDR3 sequence: CASSREVQETQYF. CDR3 in DNA: TGCGCCAGCAGCCGAGAGGTCCAAGAGACCCAGTACTTC.

V gene TRBV9 combines with J gene TRBJ2-1, with 9 bases matching TRBD2. The V gene's germline CDR1 is SGDLS and CDR2 YYNGEE. The CDR3 length is 16 residues. The V gene end was trimmed by 4 bases and the J gene end by 5 bases; junction bases not matched to a gene: 10. The CDR3 reads CASSYQGLATNNEQFF. The CDR3 DNA sequence: TGTGCCAGCAGCTACCAGGGACTAGCAACGAACAATGAGCAGTTCTTC.

J is TRBJ1-2 and V is TRBV18; D may be TRBD1 (5 bases). The germline V gene encodes CDR1 KGHSH and CDR2 LQKENI. This CDR3 has 14 residues. V lost 6 bases and J lost 7, with 18 bases in between. The CDR3 nucleotides read TGTGCCAGCTCGCCTGGGGGGGACTCCTTTGGCTACACCTTC. Protein product: CASSPGGDSFGYTF.

The chain uses TRBV4-2 and TRBJ1-1; TRBD1 matches 9 bases. J was trimmed by 0 bases and V by 4 bases; bases with no gene match: 9. CDR3 length: 17 amino acids. Germline CDR1 is LGHNA and CDR2 is YNFKEQ. CDR3 sequence reads: CASSPTQGAGLNTEAFF. The CDR3 DNA follows: TGTGCCAGCAGCCCGACACAGGGGGCTGGGTTGAACACTGAAGCTTTCTTT.

This clone is a singleton in its sample. V gene TRBV6-2 or TRBV6-3 combines with J gene TRBJ1-1; D perhaps matches TRBD1 (6 bases). Germline V gene sequence: CDR1 MNHEY, CDR2 SVGEGT. This CDR3 has 13 amino acids. Trimming left V 0 bases short and J 11 bases short, with 13 bases between. The CDR3 coding sequence is TGTGCCAGCAGTTACTCTGGGGGCCACCGTGCTTTCTTT. This encodes CASSYSGGHRAFF.

The chain links TRBV20-1 to TRBJ2-1, with D perhaps matching TRBD1 (5 bases). The V gene's germline CDR1 is DFQATT and CDR2 SNEGSKA (reference sequence). There are 11 residues in the CDR3. Deletions cut 5 bases from V and 6 bases from J, with 8 bases between. The CDR3 here is CSAAQGNEQFF. The CDR3, as DNA: TGCAGTGCTGCCCAGGGCAATGAGCAGTTCTTC.

DNA of the CDR3: TGTGCCAGCAGCAACCAGGGGGCTGTGGCCTACGAGCAGTACTTC. It is translated as CASSNQGAVAYEQYF. V gene TRBV27 combines with J gene TRBJ2-7; the match to TRBD1 covers 8 bases. V was clipped by 6 bases and J by 2 bases; unmatched bases: 9. The CDR3 contains 15 residues. Germline lookup yields CDR1 MNHEY and CDR2 SMNVEV (reference sequence).